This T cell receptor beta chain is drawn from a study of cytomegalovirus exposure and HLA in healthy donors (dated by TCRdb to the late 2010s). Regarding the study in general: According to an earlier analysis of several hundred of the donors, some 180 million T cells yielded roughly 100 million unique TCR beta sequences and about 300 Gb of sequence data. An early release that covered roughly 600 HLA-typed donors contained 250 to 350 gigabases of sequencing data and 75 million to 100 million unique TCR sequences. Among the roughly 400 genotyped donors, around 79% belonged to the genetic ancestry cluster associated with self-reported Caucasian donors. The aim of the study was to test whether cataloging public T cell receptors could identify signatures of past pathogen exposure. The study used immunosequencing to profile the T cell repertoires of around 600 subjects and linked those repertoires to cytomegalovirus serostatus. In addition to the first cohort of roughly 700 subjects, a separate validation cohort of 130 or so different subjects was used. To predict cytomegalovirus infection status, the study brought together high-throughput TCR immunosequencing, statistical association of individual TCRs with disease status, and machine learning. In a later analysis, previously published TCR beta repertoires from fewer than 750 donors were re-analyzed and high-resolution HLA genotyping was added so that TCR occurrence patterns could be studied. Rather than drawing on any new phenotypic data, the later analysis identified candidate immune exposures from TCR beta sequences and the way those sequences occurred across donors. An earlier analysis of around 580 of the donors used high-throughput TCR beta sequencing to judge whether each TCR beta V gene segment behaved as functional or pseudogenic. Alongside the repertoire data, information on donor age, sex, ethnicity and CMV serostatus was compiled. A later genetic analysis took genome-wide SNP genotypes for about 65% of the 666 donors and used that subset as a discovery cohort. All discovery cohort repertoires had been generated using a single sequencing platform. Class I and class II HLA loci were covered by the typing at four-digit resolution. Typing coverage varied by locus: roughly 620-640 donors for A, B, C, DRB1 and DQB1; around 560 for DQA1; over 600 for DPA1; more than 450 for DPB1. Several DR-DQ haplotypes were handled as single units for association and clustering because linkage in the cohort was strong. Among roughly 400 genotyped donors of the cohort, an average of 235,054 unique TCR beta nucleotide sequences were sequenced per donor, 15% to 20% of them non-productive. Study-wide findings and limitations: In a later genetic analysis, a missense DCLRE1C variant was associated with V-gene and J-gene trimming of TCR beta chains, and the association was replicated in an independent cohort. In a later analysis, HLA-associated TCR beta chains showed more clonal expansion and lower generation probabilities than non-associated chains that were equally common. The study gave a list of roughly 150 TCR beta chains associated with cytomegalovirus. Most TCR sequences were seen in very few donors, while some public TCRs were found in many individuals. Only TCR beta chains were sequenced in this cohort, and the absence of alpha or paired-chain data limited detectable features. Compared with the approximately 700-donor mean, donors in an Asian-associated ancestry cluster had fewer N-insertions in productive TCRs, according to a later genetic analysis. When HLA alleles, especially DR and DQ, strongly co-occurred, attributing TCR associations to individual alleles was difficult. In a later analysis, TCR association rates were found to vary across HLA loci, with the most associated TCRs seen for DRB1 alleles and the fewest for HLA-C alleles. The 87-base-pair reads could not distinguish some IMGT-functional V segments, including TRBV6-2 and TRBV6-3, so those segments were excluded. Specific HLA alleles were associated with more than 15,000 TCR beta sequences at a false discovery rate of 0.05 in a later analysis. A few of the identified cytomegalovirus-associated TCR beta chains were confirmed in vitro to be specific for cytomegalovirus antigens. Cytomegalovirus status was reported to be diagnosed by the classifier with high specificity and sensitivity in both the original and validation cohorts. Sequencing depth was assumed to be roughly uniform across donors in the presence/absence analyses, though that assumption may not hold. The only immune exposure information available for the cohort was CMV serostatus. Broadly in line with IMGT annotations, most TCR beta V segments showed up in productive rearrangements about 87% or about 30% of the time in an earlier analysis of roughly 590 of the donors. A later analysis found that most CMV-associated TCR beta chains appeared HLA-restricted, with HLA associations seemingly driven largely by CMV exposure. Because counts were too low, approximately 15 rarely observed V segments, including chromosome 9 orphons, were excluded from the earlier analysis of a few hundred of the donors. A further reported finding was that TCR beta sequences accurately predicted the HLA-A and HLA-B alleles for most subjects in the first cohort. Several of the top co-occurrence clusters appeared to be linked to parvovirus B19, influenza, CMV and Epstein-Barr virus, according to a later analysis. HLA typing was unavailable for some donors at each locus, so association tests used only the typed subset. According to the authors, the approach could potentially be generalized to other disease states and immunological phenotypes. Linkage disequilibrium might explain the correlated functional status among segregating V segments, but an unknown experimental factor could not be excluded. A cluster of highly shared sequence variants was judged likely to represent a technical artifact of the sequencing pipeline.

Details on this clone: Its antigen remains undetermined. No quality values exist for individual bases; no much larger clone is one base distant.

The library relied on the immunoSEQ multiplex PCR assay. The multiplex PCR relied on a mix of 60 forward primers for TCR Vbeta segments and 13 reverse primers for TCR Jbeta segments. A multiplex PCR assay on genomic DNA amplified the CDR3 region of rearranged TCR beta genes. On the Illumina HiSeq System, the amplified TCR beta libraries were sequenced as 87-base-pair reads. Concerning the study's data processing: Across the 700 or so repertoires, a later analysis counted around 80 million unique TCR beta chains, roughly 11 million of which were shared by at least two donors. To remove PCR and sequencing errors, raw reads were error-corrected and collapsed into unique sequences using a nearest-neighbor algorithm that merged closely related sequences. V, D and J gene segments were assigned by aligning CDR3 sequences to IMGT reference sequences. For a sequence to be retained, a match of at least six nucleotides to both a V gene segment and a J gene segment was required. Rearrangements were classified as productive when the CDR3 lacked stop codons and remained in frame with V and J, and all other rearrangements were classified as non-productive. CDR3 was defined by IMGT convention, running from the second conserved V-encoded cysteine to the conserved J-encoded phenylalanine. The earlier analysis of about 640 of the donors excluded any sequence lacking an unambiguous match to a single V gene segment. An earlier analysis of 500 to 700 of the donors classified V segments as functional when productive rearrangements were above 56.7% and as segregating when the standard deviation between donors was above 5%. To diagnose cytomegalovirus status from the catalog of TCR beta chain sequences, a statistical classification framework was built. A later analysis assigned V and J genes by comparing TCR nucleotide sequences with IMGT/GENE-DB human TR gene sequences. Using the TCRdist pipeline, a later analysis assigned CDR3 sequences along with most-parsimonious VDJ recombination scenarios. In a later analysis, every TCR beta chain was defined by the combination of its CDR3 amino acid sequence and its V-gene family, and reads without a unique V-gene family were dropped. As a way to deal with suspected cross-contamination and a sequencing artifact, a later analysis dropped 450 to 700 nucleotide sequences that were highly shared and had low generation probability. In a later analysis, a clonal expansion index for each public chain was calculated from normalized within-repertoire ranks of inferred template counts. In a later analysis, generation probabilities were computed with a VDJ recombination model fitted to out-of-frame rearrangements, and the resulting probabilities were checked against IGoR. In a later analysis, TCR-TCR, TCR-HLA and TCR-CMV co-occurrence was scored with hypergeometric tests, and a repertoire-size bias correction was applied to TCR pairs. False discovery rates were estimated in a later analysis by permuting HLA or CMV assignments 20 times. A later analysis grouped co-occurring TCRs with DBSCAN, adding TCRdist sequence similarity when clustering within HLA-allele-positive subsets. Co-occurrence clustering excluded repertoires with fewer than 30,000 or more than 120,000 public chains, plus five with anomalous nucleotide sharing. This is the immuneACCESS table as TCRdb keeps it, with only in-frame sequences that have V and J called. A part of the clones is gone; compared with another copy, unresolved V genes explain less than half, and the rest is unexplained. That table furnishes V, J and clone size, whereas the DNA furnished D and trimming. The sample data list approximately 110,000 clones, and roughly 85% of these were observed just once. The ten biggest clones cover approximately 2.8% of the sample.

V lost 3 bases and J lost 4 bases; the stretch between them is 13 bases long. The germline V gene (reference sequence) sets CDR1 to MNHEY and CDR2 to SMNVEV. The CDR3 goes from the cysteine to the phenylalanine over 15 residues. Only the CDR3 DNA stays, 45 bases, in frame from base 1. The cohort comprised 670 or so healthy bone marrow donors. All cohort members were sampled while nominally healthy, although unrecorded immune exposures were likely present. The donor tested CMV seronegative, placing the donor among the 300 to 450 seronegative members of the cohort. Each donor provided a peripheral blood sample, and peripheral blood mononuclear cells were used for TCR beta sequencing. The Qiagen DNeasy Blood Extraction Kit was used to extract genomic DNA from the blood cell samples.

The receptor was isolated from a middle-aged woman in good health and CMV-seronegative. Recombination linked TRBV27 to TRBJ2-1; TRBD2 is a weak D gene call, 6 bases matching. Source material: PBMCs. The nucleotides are TGTGCCAGCAGTTTTGAGGAGGGACTGTACAATGAGCAGTTCTTC. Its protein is CASSFEEGLYNEQFF.